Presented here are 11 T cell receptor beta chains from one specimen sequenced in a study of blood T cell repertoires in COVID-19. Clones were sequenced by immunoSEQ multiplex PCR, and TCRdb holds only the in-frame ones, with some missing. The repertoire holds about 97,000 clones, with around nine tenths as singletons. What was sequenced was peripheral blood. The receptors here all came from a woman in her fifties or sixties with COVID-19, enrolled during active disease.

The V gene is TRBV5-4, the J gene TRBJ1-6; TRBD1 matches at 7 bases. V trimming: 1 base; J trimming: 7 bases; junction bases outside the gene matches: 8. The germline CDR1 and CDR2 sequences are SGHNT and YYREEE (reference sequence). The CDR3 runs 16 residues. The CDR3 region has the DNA TGTGCCAGCAGCTTGCGCCCGACAGGGCGGAATTCACCCCTCCACTTT. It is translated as CASSLRPTGRNSPLHF.

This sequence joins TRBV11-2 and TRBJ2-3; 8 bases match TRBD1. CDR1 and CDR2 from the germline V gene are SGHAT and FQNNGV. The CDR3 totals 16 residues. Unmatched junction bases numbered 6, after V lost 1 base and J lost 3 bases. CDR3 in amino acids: CASSLGQGKWTDTQYF. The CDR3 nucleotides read TGTGCCAGCAGCTTAGGACAGGGGAAATGGACAGATACGCAGTATTTT.

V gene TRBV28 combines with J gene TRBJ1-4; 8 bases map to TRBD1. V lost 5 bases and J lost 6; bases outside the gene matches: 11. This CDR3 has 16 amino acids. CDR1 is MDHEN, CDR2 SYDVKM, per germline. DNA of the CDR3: TGTGCCAGCAGTCAACCCGGGGACAGGCGGTATGAAAAACTGTTTTTT. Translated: CASSQPGDRRYEKLFF.

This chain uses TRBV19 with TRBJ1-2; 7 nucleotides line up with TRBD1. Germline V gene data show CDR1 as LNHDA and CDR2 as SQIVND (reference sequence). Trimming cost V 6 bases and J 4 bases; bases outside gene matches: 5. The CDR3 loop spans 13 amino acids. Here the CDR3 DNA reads TGTGCCAGTAGCAGGGGACAGACCTATGGCTACACCTTC. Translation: CASSRGQTYGYTF. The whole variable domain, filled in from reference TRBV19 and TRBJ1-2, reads DGGITQSPKYLFRKEGQNVTLSCEQNLNHDAMYWYRQDPGQGLRLIYYSQIVNDFQKGDIAEGYSVSREKKESFPLTVTSAQKNPTAFYLCASSRGQTYGYTFGSGTRLTVV.

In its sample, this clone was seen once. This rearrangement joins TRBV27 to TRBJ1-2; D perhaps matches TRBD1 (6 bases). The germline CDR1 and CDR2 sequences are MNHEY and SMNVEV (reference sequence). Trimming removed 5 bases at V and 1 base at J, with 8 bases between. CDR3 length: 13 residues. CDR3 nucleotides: TGTGCCAGCAGTGAGGGACATAACTATGGCTACACCTTC. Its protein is CASSEGHNYGYTF.

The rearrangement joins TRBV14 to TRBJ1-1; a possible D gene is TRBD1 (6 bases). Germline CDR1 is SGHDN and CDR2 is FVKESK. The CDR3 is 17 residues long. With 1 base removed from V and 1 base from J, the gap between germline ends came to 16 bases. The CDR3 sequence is CASSQGGRAGWNTEAFF. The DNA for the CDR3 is TGTGCCAGCAGCCAAGGGGGGCGAGCGGGGTGGAACACTGAAGCTTTCTTT. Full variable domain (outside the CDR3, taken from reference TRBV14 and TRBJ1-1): EAGVTQFPSHSVIEKGQTVTLRCDPISGHDNLYWYRRVMGKEIKFLLHFVKESKQDESGMPNNRFLAERTGGTYSTLKVQPAELEDSGVYFCASSQGGRAGWNTEAFFGQGTRLTVV.

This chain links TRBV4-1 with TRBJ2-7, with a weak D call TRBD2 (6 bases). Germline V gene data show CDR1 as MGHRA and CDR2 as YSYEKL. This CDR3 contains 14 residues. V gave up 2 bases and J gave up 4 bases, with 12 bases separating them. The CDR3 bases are TGCGCCAGCAGCCAACCCGGGGGTGGTTACGAGCAGTACTTC. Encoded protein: CASSQPGGGYEQYF.

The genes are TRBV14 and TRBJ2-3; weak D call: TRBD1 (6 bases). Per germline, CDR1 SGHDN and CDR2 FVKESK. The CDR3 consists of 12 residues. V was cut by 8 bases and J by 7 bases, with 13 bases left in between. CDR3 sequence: CASGQGTNTQYF. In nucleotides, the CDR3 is TGTGCCAGCGGGCAGGGGACGAATACGCAGTATTTT.

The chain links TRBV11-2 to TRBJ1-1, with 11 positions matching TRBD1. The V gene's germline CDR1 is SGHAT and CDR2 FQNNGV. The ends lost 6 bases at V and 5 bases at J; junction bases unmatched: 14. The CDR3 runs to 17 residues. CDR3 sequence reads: CASSSWWGQGGETEAFF. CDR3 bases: TGTGCCAGCAGTTCATGGTGGGGACAGGGGGGAGAGACTGAAGCTTTCTTT.

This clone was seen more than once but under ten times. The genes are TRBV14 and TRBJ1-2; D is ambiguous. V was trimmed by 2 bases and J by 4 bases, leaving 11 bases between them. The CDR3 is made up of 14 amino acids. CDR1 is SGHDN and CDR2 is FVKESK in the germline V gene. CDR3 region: CASSQTTPFYGYTF. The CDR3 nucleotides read TGTGCCAGCAGCCAAACGACACCCTTCTATGGCTACACCTTC.

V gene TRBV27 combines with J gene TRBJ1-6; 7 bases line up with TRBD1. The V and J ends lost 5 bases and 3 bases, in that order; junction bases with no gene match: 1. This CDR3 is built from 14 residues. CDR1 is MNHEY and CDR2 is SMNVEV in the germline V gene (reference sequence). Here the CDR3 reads CASSRTGYNSPLHF. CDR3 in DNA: TGTGCCAGCAGTCGGACAGGCTATAATTCACCCCTCCACTTT.